Ten or more counts support the clone carrying this TCR beta chain. Its antigen remains unidentified. The sample belongs to a study of CD8+CD57+ T cells in acquired aplastic anemia. On the study more broadly: The average for DNA from sorted CD4+ and CD8+ cells was 3.2 ug.

General study findings and limits: For CD8+ Simpson's diversity, patients and controls showed no significant difference. Patients had approximately 30 CD8+ CDR3 sequences in common with controls (the shared set).

The CDR3 loop spans 12 amino acids. V lost 7 bases, J lost 2 bases, and 3 bases stayed unmatched. Germline lookup yields CDR1 SQVTM and CDR2 ANQGSEA. Both TCR beta VDJ combination and CDR3 sequence profiling were carried out. Genomic DNA was the template for this profiling. TCRdb reanalysed the reads using MiXCR and keeps one entry per CDR3 protein. The sample includes under 250,000 distinct CDR3 sequences, roughly 35% of them seen just once. J is TRBJ1-2 and V is TRBV29-1; 8 bases are a match to TRBD1. The sequence came from a human donor in good health, serving as a control. Source material: sorted CD4+, CD8+, or CD8+CD57+ T cells (not recorded which) from PBMCs. The CDR3 DNA sequence: TGCAGCGGGGGACAGGCAAACTATGGCTACACCTTC. This encodes CSGGQANYGYTF.